Each of the 29 T cell receptor beta chains below was sequenced from the same sample in a study of cytomegalovirus exposure and HLA in healthy donors (dated by TCRdb to 2016 to 2017). Receptors were amplified or captured by the immunoSEQ multiplex PCR assay. For the multiplex PCR, a mixture combining 60 forward primers for TCR Vbeta segments and 13 reverse primers for TCR Jbeta segments was used. TCRdb carries this immuneACCESS record with in-frame sequences only. Its versions omit some clonotypes, under half of them owing to an unresolved V gene in the studies checked, with the rest unexplained. For this sample there are 140,000 or so clones; 75% to 85% appear just once. The ten most abundant clones make up about 4.3% of the sample. Sequenced input: PBMCs. The receptors here all came from a man aged 40-50 years in good health and CMV-seronegative.

The chain has TRBV7-9 and TRBJ2-5, with D uncertain. V was clipped by 3 bases and J by 4 bases, with 6 bases between them. Germline V CDR1 and CDR2: SEHNR, FQNEAQ (reference sequence). The CDR3 runs to 12 residues. The CDR3 is CASSFLVETQYF. The CDR3 bases are TGTGCCAGCAGCTTTTTAGTAGAGACCCAGTACTTC.

This clone was recorded once. The CDR3 protein is CASSSPHRAGTNYEQYF. Here the CDR3 DNA reads TGTGCCAGCAGCTCGCCACACAGGGCAGGGACTAACTACGAGCAGTACTTC. The chain is built from TRBV7-9 and TRBJ2-7; the D gene is possibly TRBD2 (7 bases). The germline V and J ends were trimmed by 4 bases and 3 bases, with 22 bases remaining between them. Per germline, CDR1 SEHNR and CDR2 FQNEAQ (reference sequence). The CDR3 runs 17 residues.

V gene TRBV9 combines with J gene TRBJ1-1, with TRBD1 matching over 8 bases. There are 15 residues in the CDR3. CDR1 is SGDLS, CDR2 YYNGEE, per germline. Trimming at V came to 4 bases and at J to 1 base, leaving 6 bases not matched to a gene. The CDR3 DNA sequence: TGTGCCAGCAGCCCCGGACAGGGAAGGAACACTGAAGCTTTCTTT. It encodes CASSPGQGRNTEAFF.

The chain combines TRBV5-1 with TRBJ1-2, with a weak D call TRBD1 (6 bases). Germline V gene sequence: CDR1 SGHRS, CDR2 YFSETQ. V lost 0 bases and J 7 bases, leaving 22 bases between the germline ends. This CDR3 is 17 amino acids long. CDR3 bases: TGCGCCAGCAGCTTGGTGGGGCAGGCGCAGGGGTTTGGTGGCTACACCTTC. Amino acid sequence: CASSLVGQAQGFGGYTF. The whole variable domain, remainder taken from reference TRBV5-1 and TRBJ1-2, is KAGVTQTPRYLIKTRGQQVTLSCSPISGHRSVSWYQQTPGQGLQFLFEYFSETQRNKGNFPGRFSGRQFSNSRSEMNVSTLELGDSALYLCASSLVGQAQGFGGYTFGSGTRLTVV.

The chain uses TRBV5-8 and TRBJ2-1; 7 bases align to TRBD1. The germline CDR1 and CDR2 sequences are SGHTS and YDEGEE. Losses at the gene ends were 4 bases for V and 4 bases for J; bases not matched to a gene: 5. The CDR3 contains 14 residues. This chain's CDR3 is CASSPGTVYNEQFF. The CDR3 nucleotides are TGTGCCAGCAGCCCGGGGACAGTTTACAATGAGCAGTTCTTC.

The chain has TRBV10-2 and TRBJ2-7; TRBD1 matches at 7 bases. V dropped 2 bases and J dropped 2; count of bases not matched to a gene: 3. This CDR3 has 14 residues. Germline V CDR1 and CDR2: WSHSY, SAAADI. DNA of the CDR3: TGCGCCAGCAGTGAGCTACAGGGGACCTACGAGCAGTACTTC. Amino acids: CASSELQGTYEQYF.

The CDR3 coding sequence is TGTGCCAGCAGCTTGGTGACAGGTATGAACACTGAAGCTTTCTTT. Amino acids: CASSLVTGMNTEAFF. The genes are TRBV5-4 and TRBJ1-1, with D tentatively TRBD1 (6 bases). This CDR3 region has 15 residues. Per germline, CDR1 SGHNT and CDR2 YYREEE (reference sequence). V lost 0 bases and J lost 0, with 9 bases in between.

The chain recombines TRBV6-5 with TRBJ1-3, with D maybe TRBD1 (5 bases). Germline lookup yields CDR1 MNHEY and CDR2 SVGAGI. The CDR3 consists of 16 residues. V shed 0 bases and J shed 0 bases, with 9 bases lying between them. The CDR3 DNA reads TGTGCCAGCAGTTACTCGCTAACAGGCTCTGGAAACACCATATATTTT. Encoded protein: CASSYSLTGSGNTIYF.

The chain employs TRBV6-4 and TRBJ1-1; the D gene is possibly TRBD1 (6 bases). The CDR3 runs to 12 residues. Germline V gives CDR1 MRHNA, CDR2 SNTAGT. CDR3 sequence: CARTVMNTEAFF. As DNA, the CDR3 is TGTGCAAGGACAGTAATGAACACTGAAGCTTTCTTT.

The rearrangement uses TRBV14 and TRBJ1-2; D is possibly TRBD1 (5 bases). With 6 bases removed from V and 4 bases from J, the gap between germline ends came to 9 bases. The germline V gene encodes CDR1 SGHDN and CDR2 FVKESK. The CDR3 loop spans 12 amino acids. The CDR3 sequence is CASRGTTYGYTF. The CDR3, as DNA: TGTGCCAGCAGAGGGACTACCTATGGCTACACCTTC.

The rearrangement links TRBV6-5 to TRBJ2-3, with 9 bases identical to TRBD2. Per germline, CDR1 MNHEY and CDR2 SVGAGI. V lost 2 bases, J lost 4 bases, and 4 bases stayed unmatched. This CDR3 has 15 amino acids. CDR3 nucleotide sequence: TGTGCCAGCAGTTACCAGCGGGGGGCCGCAGATACGCAGTATTTT. It encodes CASSYQRGAADTQYF.

The chain couples TRBV28 to TRBJ2-1, with 8 bases fitting TRBD2. V shed 11 bases and J 3 bases; nucleotides not matched to a gene: 9. Germline CDR1 is MDHEN and CDR2 is SYDVKM. The CDR3 length is 14 residues. The CDR3 here is CAWMAGGRYNEQFF. In DNA form, the CDR3 reads TGTGCCTGGATGGCGGGGGGCCGCTACAATGAGCAGTTCTTC.

The chain couples TRBV5-6 to TRBJ1-3, with TRBD1 matching over 7 bases. The junction had 7 bases not matched to a gene; V was cut back by 3 bases and J by 4 bases. Per the germline V gene, CDR1 is SGHDT and CDR2 is YYEEEE. This CDR3 is built from 15 residues. This CDR3 reads CASSSTGTDGNTIYF. For the CDR3, the DNA is TGTGCCAGCAGCTCCACCGGGACAGACGGAAACACCATATATTTT.

The genes are TRBV27 and TRBJ2-7, with 8 positions matching TRBD1. CDR1 is MNHEY and CDR2 is SMNVEV in the germline V gene (reference sequence). The length of the CDR3 is 13 residues. The V gene end was trimmed by 5 bases and the J gene end by 1 base; junction bases not matched to a gene: 1. The CDR3 loop reads CASSDRGSYEQYF. The DNA of the CDR3 is TGTGCCAGCAGTGACAGGGGTTCCTACGAGCAGTACTTC.

This clone was seen only once. This chain connects TRBV6-6 to TRBJ2-7; D remains ambiguous. Germline lookup yields CDR1 MNHNY and CDR2 SVGAGI (reference sequence). This CDR3 comprises 13 residues. Trimming left V 7 bases short and J 1 base short, with 11 bases between. This CDR3 reads CASTHARSYEQYF. The CDR3 DNA sequence: TGTGCCAGCACCCATGCCCGGTCCTACGAGCAGTACTTC.

The rearrangement links TRBV6-5 to TRBJ1-2; 8 positions match TRBD1. Per the germline V gene, CDR1 is MNHEY and CDR2 is SVGAGI. The ends lost 8 bases at V and 4 bases at J; junction bases unmatched: 12. This CDR3 region has 15 residues. CDR3: CASGPGGAFPYGYTF. The DNA of the CDR3 is TGTGCCAGCGGCCCAGGGGGCGCGTTCCCCTATGGCTACACCTTC.

The rearrangement uses TRBV10-1 and TRBJ1-1; D possibly corresponds to TRBD1 (6 bases). Looked up from germline, CDR1 is WNHNN and CDR2 is SYGVQD (reference sequence). V was clipped by 3 bases and J by 11 bases, with 22 bases between them. The CDR3 extends over 15 amino acids. The CDR3 here is CASSEGTGRVGFAFF. The CDR3 region has the DNA TGCGCCAGCAGTGAAGGCACAGGGCGCGTTGGCTTCGCTTTCTTT.

This clone showed up just a few times. V and J are TRBV6-6 and TRBJ1-1, with D maybe TRBD1 (6 bases). CDR1 is MNHNY and CDR2 is SVGAGI in the germline V gene (reference sequence). The ends were cut back, 5 bases at V and 2 bases at J, with 12 bases in the middle. The CDR3 runs 14 residues. The CDR3 spells CASSPTGPNTEAFF. The CDR3 DNA reads as TGTGCCAGCAGTCCGACAGGCCCTAACACTGAAGCTTTCTTT.

The CDR3 DNA sequence: TGTGCCAGCGCAGGGATCTCCTACGAGCAGTACTTC. It codes for CASAGISYEQYF. The genes are TRBV6-6 and TRBJ2-7; D perhaps matches TRBD1 (5 bases). CDR1 and CDR2 from the germline V gene are MNHNY and SVGAGI (reference sequence). V lost 8 bases to trimming and J lost 0 bases, with 8 bases between them. The CDR3 spans 12 residues.

V and J are TRBV6-5 and TRBJ1-3; D perhaps matches TRBD1 (5 bases). This CDR3 comprises 15 residues. Germline CDR1 and CDR2: MNHEY and SVGAGI. V was shortened by 0 bases and J by 3 bases, with 9 bases between the two germline ends. CDR3 region: CASSYSGDFGNTIYF. The CDR3 DNA reads as TGTGCCAGCAGTTACTCAGGGGACTTTGGAAACACCATATATTTT.

The chain employs TRBV5-1 and TRBJ2-1; 9 nucleotides align to TRBD1. Germline assignment: CDR1 SGHRS and CDR2 YFSETQ. V lost 3 bases, J lost 7 bases, and 11 bases stayed unmatched. The CDR3 runs to 16 residues. In DNA form, the CDR3 reads TGCGCCAGCAGCTCAACGTGGGGGGGACAGGGTAATGAGCAGTTCTTC. It specifies CASSSTWGGQGNEQFF.

The chain combines TRBV30 with TRBJ1-3; TRBD1 agrees at 9 bases. CDR1 and CDR2 (germline): GTSNPN, SVGIG (reference sequence). The CDR3 covers 17 residues. V lost 5 bases to trimming and J lost 2 bases; unmatched junction nucleotides: 13. For the CDR3, the DNA is TGTGCCTGGTTACGGGACAGGGTTAAAGTAGCTGGAAACACCATATATTTT. It yields the protein CAWLRDRVKVAGNTIYF.

The J gene is TRBJ2-1, the V gene TRBV19, with 9 bases lining up with TRBD2. The ends lost 1 base at V and 3 bases at J; junction bases unmatched: 7. The CDR3 is made up of 17 amino acids. Germline V gene lookup returns CDR1 LNHDA and CDR2 SQIVND (reference sequence). The CDR3 sequence: CASSIGGSGGLYNEQFF. The DNA for the CDR3 is TGTGCCAGTAGTATAGGGGGTAGCGGGGGCCTCTACAATGAGCAGTTCTTC.

The chain links TRBV6-5 to TRBJ1-1; 8 bases are shared with TRBD1. Trimming removed 6 bases from V and 7 bases from J; junction bases left unmatched: 4. The CDR3 runs to 12 residues. Germline V gene lookup returns CDR1 MNHEY and CDR2 SVGAGI. The CDR3 DNA follows: TGTGCCAGCAGGTTCACAGGGGGTGAAGCTTTCTTT. This codes for CASRFTGGEAFF.

The chain is built from TRBV12-5 and TRBJ1-5; D might be TRBD1 (5 bases). V lost 3 bases and J lost 7, with 19 bases in between. The length of the CDR3 is 16 residues. The germline gives CDR1 LGHNT, CDR2 FRNRAP. This CDR3 is CASGFKIVGAEQPQHF. The CDR3 bases are TGTGCTAGTGGTTTTAAAATAGTAGGGGCGGAGCAGCCCCAGCATTTT.

This clone was counted once. The rearrangement links TRBV7-9 to TRBJ2-7, with D unresolved. This CDR3 has 13 amino acids. Germline-derived CDR1 and CDR2 are SEHNR and FQNEAQ (reference sequence). V was shortened by 1 base and J by 4 bases, with 8 bases between the two germline ends. The CDR3 sequence is CASSLGGPYEQYF. Written as DNA, the CDR3 is TGTGCCAGCAGCTTAGGTGGGCCTTACGAGCAGTACTTC.

The rearrangement uses TRBV5-5 and TRBJ1-6; D ambiguous. CDR3 length: 16 residues. Germline V gene data show CDR1 as SGHKS and CDR2 as YYEKEE (reference sequence). The V end lost 3 bases, the J end lost 0 bases, and 10 bases lay between the germline ends. DNA of the CDR3: TGTGCCAGCAGCTCGCGCCCTGACTCCTATAATTCACCCCTCCACTTT. Its translation: CASSSRPDSYNSPLHF.

The V gene is TRBV2, the J gene TRBJ2-5; D not certain. Germline-derived CDR1 and CDR2 are SNHLY and FYNNEI. V was clipped by 1 base and J by 9 bases, with 15 bases between them. This CDR3 comprises 14 residues. Here the CDR3 DNA reads TGTGCCAGCAGTGAAGGAAACATGGCTTTGGCCCAGTACTTC. This gives the protein CASSEGNMALAQYF.

Only one count was recorded for this clone. CDR3 bases: TGTGCCATCAGCGAGGGACAGGGTAGCAATCAGCCCCAGCATTTT. Its protein is CAISEGQGSNQPQHF. This chain joins TRBV10-3 and TRBJ1-5, with 9 bases matching TRBD1. The CDR3 covers 15 residues. The junction had 3 bases not matched to a gene; V was cut back by 6 bases and J by 0 bases. Germline assignment: CDR1 ENHRY and CDR2 SYGVKD.